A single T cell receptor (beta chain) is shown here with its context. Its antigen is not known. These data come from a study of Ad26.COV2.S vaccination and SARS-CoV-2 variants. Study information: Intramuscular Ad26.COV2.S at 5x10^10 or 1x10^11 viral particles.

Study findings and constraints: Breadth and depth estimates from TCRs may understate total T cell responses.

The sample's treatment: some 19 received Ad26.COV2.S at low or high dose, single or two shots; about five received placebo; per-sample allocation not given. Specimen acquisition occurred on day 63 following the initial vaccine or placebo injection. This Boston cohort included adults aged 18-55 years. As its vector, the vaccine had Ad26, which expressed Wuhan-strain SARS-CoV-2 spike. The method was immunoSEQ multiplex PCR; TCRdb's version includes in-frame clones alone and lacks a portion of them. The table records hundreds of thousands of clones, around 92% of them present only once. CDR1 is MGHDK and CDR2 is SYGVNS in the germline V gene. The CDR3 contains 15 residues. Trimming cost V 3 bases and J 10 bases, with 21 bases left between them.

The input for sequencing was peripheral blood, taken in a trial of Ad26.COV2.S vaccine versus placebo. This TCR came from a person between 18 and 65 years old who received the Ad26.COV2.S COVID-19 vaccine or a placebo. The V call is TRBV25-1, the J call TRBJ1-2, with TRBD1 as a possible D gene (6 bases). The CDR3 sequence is CASSDPNQGRGFYTF. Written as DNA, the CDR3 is TGTGCCAGCAGTGACCCTAACCAGGGGCGGGGGTTCTACACCTTC.